This T cell receptor beta chain was recovered during a study of T cells in Graves' hyperthyroidism and ophthalmopathy. This clonotype showed up many times. What it binds is not known. Study-wide points: Blood also held most thyroid clonotypes expanded beyond 0.001.

Stable disease denoted Graves' hyperthyroidism without ophthalmopathy progression within 18 months. Hyperthyroidism was newly diagnosed in patients aged 18 to 65 (duration under 2 months). It was less than 13 ml of fresh peripheral blood that supplied the PBMCs. The CDR3 regions of TCR beta were amplified from RNA transcripts. The TCR CDR3 first-round RT-PCR relied on the HTBI primer set. TCRdb redid the calling of the multiplex PCR reads with MiXCR, one entry per CDR3 protein. The table has approximately 400,000 distinct CDR3 sequences, approximately 14% seen once. CDR1 and CDR2 from the germline V gene are MNHNS and SASEGT. V lost 8 bases, J lost 0 bases, and 11 bases lay in between. There are 14 residues in the CDR3.

The chain recombines TRBV6-1 with TRBJ2-1; perhaps TRBD2 as D (5 bases). Sample: blood. The receptor's source is a woman aged 60-75 years with Graves' hyperthyroidism. The CDR3 region is CASLPAGSYNEQFF. The CDR3, as DNA: TGTGCCAGCCTCCCCGCGGGCTCCTACAATGAGCAGTTCTTC.